This entry features one T cell receptor (beta chain) sequence. Antigen unknown. This entry belongs to a study of shared clonotypes between healthy human individuals. Across the study: The donor group consisted of two women and a few men, aged 18 to 49. The study, taken as a whole, reports: Non-shared clonotypes had lower generation probabilities than clonotypes shared by all four sorted-subset donors. Larger estimated richness was generally recorded for naive subsets relative to memory subsets.

Naive CD8 cells were CD45RO-negative, positively selected for CCR7, excluding terminally differentiated effector memory CD45RA+ cells. The V end lost 5 bases, the J end lost 0 bases, and 10 bases lay between the germline ends. Germline loops: CDR1 SGDLS, CDR2 YYNGEE. The CDR3 runs to 14 residues. Execution of the assay was at deep level. Repertoires were generated with immunoSEQ multiplex PCR, while TCRdb's copy carries only in-frame clones and drops some. The sample lists more than 2 million clones; approximately 95% were seen once. Source material: naive CD8+ T cells sorted from blood. This TCR was sampled from a man between 18 and 29 years old in good health. This chain uses TRBV9 with TRBJ2-3; tentatively, D is TRBD2 (6 bases). The CDR3 sequence is CASSSGYSTDTQYF. In DNA, the CDR3 is TGTGCCAGCAGTAGCGGTTATAGCACAGATACGCAGTATTTT. Filled out from reference TRBV9 and TRBJ2-3, the complete variable domain reads DSGVTQTPKHLITATGQRVTLRCSPRSGDLSVYWYQQSLDQGLQFLIQYYNGEERAKGNILERFSAQQFPDLHSELNLSSLELGDSALYFCASSSGYSTDTQYFGPGTRLTVL.